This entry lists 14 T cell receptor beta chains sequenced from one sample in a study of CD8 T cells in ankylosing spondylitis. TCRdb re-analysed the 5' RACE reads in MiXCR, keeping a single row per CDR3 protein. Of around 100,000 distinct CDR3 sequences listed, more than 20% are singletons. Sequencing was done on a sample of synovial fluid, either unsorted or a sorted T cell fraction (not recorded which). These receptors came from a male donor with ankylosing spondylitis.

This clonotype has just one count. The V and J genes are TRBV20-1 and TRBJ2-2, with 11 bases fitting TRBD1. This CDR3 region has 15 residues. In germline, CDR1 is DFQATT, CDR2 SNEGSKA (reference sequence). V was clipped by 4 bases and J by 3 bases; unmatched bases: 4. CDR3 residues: CSATTGQGDTGELFF. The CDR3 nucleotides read TGCAGTGCTACTACGGGACAGGGGGACACCGGGGAGCTGTTTTTT.

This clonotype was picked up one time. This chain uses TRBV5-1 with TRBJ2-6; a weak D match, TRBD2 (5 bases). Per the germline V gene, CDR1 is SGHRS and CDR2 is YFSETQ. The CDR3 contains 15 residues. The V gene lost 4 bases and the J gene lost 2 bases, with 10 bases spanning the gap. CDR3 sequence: CASSPQLAGANVLTF. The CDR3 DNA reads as TGCGCCAGCAGCCCCCAACTAGCTGGGGCCAACGTCCTGACTTTC.

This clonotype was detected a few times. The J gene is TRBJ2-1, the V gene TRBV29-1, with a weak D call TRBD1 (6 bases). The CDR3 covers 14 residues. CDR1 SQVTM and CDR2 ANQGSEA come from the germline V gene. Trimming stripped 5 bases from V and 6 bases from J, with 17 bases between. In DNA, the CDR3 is TGCAGCGTTCACACAGGGAGAAGGAGCAATGAGCAGTTCTTC. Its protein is CSVHTGRRSNEQFF.

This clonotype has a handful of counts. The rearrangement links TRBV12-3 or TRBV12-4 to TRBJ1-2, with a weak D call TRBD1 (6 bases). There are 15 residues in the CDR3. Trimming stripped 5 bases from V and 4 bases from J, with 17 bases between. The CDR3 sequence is CASSLRGGGSYGYTF. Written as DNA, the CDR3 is TGTGCCAGCAGTCTTCGAGGGGGTGGGAGCTATGGCTACACCTTC.

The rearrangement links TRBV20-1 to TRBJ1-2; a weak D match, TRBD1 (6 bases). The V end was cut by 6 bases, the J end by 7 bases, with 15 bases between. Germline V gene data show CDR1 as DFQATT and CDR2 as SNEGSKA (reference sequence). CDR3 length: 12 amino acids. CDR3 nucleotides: TGCAGTGCCCAGGTGGGGGCGAGTGGCTACACCTTC. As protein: CSAQVGASGYTF.

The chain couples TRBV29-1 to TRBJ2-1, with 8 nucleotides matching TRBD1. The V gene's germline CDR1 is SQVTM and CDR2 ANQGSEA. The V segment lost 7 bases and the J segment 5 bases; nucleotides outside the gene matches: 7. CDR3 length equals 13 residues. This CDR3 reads CSATGTGHNEQFF. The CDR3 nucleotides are TGCAGCGCGACCGGGACAGGTCACAATGAGCAGTTCTTC.

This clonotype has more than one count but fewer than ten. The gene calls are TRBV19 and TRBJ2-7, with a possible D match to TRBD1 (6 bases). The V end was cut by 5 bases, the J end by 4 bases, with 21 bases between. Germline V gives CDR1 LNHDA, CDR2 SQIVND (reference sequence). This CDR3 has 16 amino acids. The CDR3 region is CASSQEGGDLQYEQYF. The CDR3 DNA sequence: TGTGCCAGTAGTCAAGAAGGGGGAGACCTGCAATACGAGCAGTACTTC. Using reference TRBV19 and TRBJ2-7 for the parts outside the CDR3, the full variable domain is DGGITQSPKYLFRKEGQNVTLSCEQNLNHDAMYWYRQDPGQGLRLIYYSQIVNDFQKGDIAEGYSVSREKKESFPLTVTSAQKNPTAFYLCASSQEGGDLQYEQYFGPGTRLTVT.

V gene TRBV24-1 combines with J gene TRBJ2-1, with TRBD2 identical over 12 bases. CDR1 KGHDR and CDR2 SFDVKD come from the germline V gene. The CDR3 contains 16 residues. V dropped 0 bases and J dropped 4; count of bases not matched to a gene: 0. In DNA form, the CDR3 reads TGTGCCACCAGTGATTTGGGACTAGCGGGATACAATGAGCAGTTCTTC. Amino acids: CATSDLGLAGYNEQFF.

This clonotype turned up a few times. The CDR3: CASSKPSGLTDTQYF. CDR3 coding DNA: TGTGCCAGCAGCAAACCTAGCGGCCTCACAGATACGCAGTATTTT. This chain uses TRBV7-9 with TRBJ2-3, with 7 positions matching TRBD2. CDR1 and CDR2 from the germline V gene are SEHNR and FQNEAQ (reference sequence). Losses at the gene ends were 5 bases for V and 2 bases for J; bases not matched to a gene: 7. The length of the CDR3 is 15 residues. The complete variable domain, with remaining parts taken from reference TRBV7-9 and TRBJ2-3, reads DTGVSQNPRHKITKRGQNVTFRCDPISEHNRLYWYRQTLGQGPEFLTYFQNEAQLEKSRLLSDRFSAERPKGSFSTLEIQRTEQGDSAMYLCASSKPSGLTDTQYFGPGTRLTVL.

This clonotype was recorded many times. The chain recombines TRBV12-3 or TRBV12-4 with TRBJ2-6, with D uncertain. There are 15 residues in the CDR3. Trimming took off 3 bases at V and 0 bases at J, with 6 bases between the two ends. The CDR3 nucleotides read TGTGCCAGCAGTTTGGTGCCCTCTGGGGCCAACGTCCTGACTTTC. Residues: CASSLVPSGANVLTF.

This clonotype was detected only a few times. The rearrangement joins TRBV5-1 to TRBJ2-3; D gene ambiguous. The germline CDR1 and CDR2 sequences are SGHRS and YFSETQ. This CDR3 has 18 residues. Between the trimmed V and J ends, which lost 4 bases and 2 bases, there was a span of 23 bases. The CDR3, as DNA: TGCGCCAGCAGCCCGGCGCCAGGTCCTGTGGGGTACACAGATACGCAGTATTTT. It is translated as CASSPAPGPVGYTDTQYF.

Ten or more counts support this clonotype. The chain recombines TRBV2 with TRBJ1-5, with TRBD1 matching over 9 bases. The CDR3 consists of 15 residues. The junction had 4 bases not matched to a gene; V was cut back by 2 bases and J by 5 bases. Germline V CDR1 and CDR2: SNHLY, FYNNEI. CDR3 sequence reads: CASSEFGTGHQPQHF. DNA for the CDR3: TGTGCCAGCAGTGAATTCGGGACAGGGCATCAGCCCCAGCATTTT.

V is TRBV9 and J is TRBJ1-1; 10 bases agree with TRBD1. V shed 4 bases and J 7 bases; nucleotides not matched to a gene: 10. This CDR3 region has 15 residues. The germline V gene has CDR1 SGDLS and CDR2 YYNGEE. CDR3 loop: CASSIGDRGPVEAFF. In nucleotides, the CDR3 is TGTGCCAGCAGCATTGGAGACAGGGGGCCCGTTGAAGCTTTCTTT.

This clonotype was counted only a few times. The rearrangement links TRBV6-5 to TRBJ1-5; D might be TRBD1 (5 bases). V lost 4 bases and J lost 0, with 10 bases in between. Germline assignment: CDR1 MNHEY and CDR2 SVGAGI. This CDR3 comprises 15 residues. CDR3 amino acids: CASSSRQNSNQPQHF. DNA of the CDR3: TGTGCCAGCAGTTCAAGACAGAATAGCAATCAGCCCCAGCATTTT.